This T cell receptor (beta chain) appears in the sequencing data of a study of regulatory T cells (dated by TCRdb to 2016 to 2018). For the wider study: The study compared T-cell receptor beta repertoires of sorted regulatory, conventional CD4+ and CD8+ T cells in CD3G-deficient patients with those in healthy controls.

For the multiplex PCR, 52 forward TRBV primers and 13 reverse TRBJ primers were used, and amplification bias was corrected with both assay-based and computational methods. Rearranged TRB loci were amplified from genomic DNA by multiplex PCR within the immunoSEQ assay. An Illumina HiSeq platform was used to sequence the TRB amplicons. The authors' analysis ran thus. Custom algorithms error-filtered the raw sequences and aligned them to reference gene sequences, after which the immunoSEQ online tools were used for analysis. Frequencies of productive and nonproductive TRB rearrangements were evaluated among both unique and total sequences. Assessment of potential self-reactivity relied on the hydrophobicity of positions 6 and 7 in the TRB CDR3, along with their amino acid composition. Group comparisons used t tests, Mann-Whitney tests or two-way ANOVA run in Prism software. In its TCRdb copy, this immuneACCESS table keeps in-frame sequences only and misses some clones. Where compared with another copy, unresolved V genes explain less than half of these, and the others have no known cause. V and J calls and clone size follow that table, whereas D and trimming were derived from the DNA. For this sample the table gives 2,000 to 2,500 clones, of which 80% to 95% were detected only once. Clones ranked in the top ten supply roughly 3% of the sample.

A note on this clone: Its antigen is not yet known. The record has no base qualities; no much larger clone is one base away.

The CDR3 spans 13 residues, from the cysteine through the phenylalanine. The DNA shown is the 39-base CDR3, in frame from base 1. V is pared back by 6 bases and J by 8 bases, with 16 bases lying between the germline termini. CDR1 and CDR2, looked up from the germline V gene, are MNHNS and SASEGT. Evidence of autoimmunity was present in all CD3G-deficient patients, and the autoimmunity was more severe in two of the patients. Patients were tested at ages ranging from 2 to 39 years, and reduced naive and increased memory CD4+ and CD8+ T-cell proportions were found in the patients. CD4+ cells were FACS-sorted into CD25-high CD127-low regulatory T cells and CD25-low CD127-high conventional CD4+ T cells. The patient group comprised more than 5 individuals with CD3G deficiency. An international network of physicians across the United States, Europe and Asia provided the patient samples and clinical data. Ficoll density separation was used to isolate peripheral blood mononuclear cells.

Here is what the overall study found, with its caveats: Reduced Shannon diversity was observed in regulatory T cells from CD3G-deficient patients compared with autologous conventional CD4+ cells and with control regulatory T cells. Repertoires from patients had restricted unique TRB V-J pairs and skewed V and J gene usage, with the strongest effect in regulatory T cells. Patient regulatory T-cell samples yielded roughly tenfold fewer unique productive TRB reads than control samples. The degree of regulatory T-cell repertoire restriction differed from patient to patient and was most prominent in the two patients whose autoimmunity was most severe.

The rearranged segments are TRBV6-1 and TRBJ1-2; tentative D gene TRBD1, with 5 bases matching. This receptor was taken from a child between 10 and 17 years old with CD3G deficiency. Sequenced: CD4+ Tregs sorted from blood. For the CDR3, the sequence is CASRALGTGGYTF. The nucleotide sequence is given as TGTGCCAGCAGAGCCTTGGGGACGGGGGGCTACACCTTC.